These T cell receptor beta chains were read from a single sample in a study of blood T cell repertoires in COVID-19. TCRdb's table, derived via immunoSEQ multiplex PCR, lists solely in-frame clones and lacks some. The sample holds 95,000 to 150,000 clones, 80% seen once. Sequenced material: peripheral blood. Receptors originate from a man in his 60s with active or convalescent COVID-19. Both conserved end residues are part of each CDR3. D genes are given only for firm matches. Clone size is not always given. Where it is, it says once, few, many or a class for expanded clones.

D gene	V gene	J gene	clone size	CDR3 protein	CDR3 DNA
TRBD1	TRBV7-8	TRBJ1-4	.	CASSKAIGTDEKLFF	TGTGCCAGCAGCAAAGCGATAGGGACAGATGAAAAACTGTTTTTT
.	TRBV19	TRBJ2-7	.	CASSIPGYEQYF	TGTGCCAGTAGTATCCCGGGCTACGAGCAGTACTTC
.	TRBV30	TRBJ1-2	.	CAWGQGRGNYGYTF	TGTGCCTGGGGGCAGGGGAGGGGTAACTATGGCTACACCTTC
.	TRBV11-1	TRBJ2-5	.	CASSSNQETQYF	TGTGCCAGCAGCTCCAATCAAGAGACCCAGTACTTC
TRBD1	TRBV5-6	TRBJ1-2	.	CASSRQGSYGYTF	TGTGCCAGCAGTAGACAGGGGAGCTATGGCTACACCTTC
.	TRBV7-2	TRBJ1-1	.	CASSKPPGGNTEAFF	TGTGCCAGCAGCAAACCCCCCGGGGGGAACACTGAAGCTTTCTTT
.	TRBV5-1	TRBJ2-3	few	CASSLVRQERDTQYF	TGCGCCAGCAGCTTGGTGCGACAGGAGAGAGATACGCAGTATTTT
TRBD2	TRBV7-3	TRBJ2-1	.	CASSSWTSGINNEQFF	TGTGCCAGCAGCTCCTGGACTAGCGGGATTAACAATGAGCAGTTCTTC
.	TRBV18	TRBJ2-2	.	CASSPGSNTGELFF	TGTGCCAGCTCACCGGGCAGTAACACCGGGGAGCTGTTTTTT
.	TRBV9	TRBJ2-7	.	CASSLTGGAYEQYF	TGTGCCAGCAGCCTAACAGGGGGGGCCTACGAGCAGTACTTC
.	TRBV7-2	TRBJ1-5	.	CASSLAAGGGQPQHF	TGTGCCAGCAGCTTAGCGGCGGGGGGCGGTCAGCCCCAGCATTTT
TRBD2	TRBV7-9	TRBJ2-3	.	CASSLSGRTDTQYF	TGTGCCAGCAGCTTGAGCGGGAGGACAGATACGCAGTATTTT
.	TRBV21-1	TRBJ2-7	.	CASSKNLPSGNYTYEQYF	TGTGCCAGCAGCAAAAATTTACCTAGCGGAAATTATACCTACGAGCAGTACTTC
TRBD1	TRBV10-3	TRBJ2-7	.	CAIGEGQGDEQYF	TGTGCCATCGGTGAAGGCCAGGGGGACGAGCAGTACTTC
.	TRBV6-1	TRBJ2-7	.	CASSEARTPYEQYF	TGTGCCAGCAGTGAAGCGAGAACCCCCTACGAGCAGTACTTC
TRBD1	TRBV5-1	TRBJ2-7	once	CASSGEGQGSSYEQYF	TGCGCCAGCAGCGGGGAGGGACAGGGGTCGTCCTACGAGCAGTACTTC
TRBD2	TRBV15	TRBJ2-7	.	CATSRAGRDGEQYF	TGTGCCACCAGCAGAGCGGGGAGGGACGGAGAGCAGTACTTC